This T cell receptor (beta chain) comes out of a study of STAT3 mutations in large granular lymphocyte leukemia. Study in general: Among longitudinally sequenced T-LGLL patients, roughly half had canonical activating STAT3 mutations detected. 40% of treated T-LGLL patients showed hematologic response to immunosuppression.

Overall study results and limits: Clonal expansion was inferred from other time points because no sample existed at each clone's first appearance. In some patients, a small highly pathogenic clone possibly went undetected. At least one immunodominant TCR beta clonotype appeared in every T-cell large granular lymphocyte leukemia patient.

The method was immunoSEQ multiplex PCR; TCRdb's version includes in-frame clones alone and lacks a portion of them. Of over 30,000 clones in the sample, about 88% are singletons; the top ten hold 0.35% to 0.55%. Concerning this clone: Antigen: not known.

In germline, CDR1 is KGHSH, CDR2 LQKENI. V lost 4 bases, J lost 3 bases, and 4 bases stayed unmatched. The CDR3 totals 15 residues. Sequencing was done on a sample of PBMCs. The chain couples TRBV18 to TRBJ2-1, with TRBD1 matching over 9 bases. The TCR was taken from a human donor with T large granular lymphocyte leukemia. Some clones in this sample may be carry-over from other donors' samples. The CDR3 region has the DNA TGTGCCAGCTCACTGGGGACAGGGAACTACAATGAGCAGTTCTTC. Protein product: CASSLGTGNYNEQFF.